This T cell receptor (beta chain) was recovered during a study of beta chain features in type 1 diabetes. This CDR3 contains 13 residues. The germline V gene encodes CDR1 SGDLS and CDR2 YYNGEE. V lost 0 bases, J lost 7 bases, and 10 bases lay in between. The entirety of the isolated RNA underwent reverse transcription, so expressed TCRB transcripts were sequenced. TCRdb keeps only in-frame clones here, not all; method: immunoSEQ multiplex PCR. The data hold 350,000 to 450,000 clones, with about 14% observed a single time. Material for sequencing was naive CD4+ T cells from blood. The clonotype was recovered from a man aged 30 to 39 in good health. This sequence joins TRBV9 and TRBJ1-2, with a possible D match to TRBD1 (5 bases). The CDR3 sequence is CASSVEQGAGYTF. DNA for the CDR3: TGTGCCAGCAGCGTAGAGCAGGGTGCTGGCTACACCTTC.